A selection of T cell receptor beta chains follows, all from one sample in a study of cytomegalovirus exposure and HLA in healthy donors. The repertoire was sequenced with immunoSEQ multiplex PCR; TCRdb's copy has only in-frame clones and lacks some. The sample has 50,000 to 65,000 clones, almost 97% seen once; the top ten hold under 1.5%. Sequenced sample: PBMCs. Receptors originate from a woman aged 18-29 years in good health and CMV-seronegative. CDR3s include the opening cysteine and the closing phenylalanine or tryptophan. Each record gives: clone size, J gene, D gene, V gene, CDR3 protein, CDR3 DNA. D genes are given only for firm matches. The size field is filled for only some rows; it gives once, few, many or a size class.

>NA|TRBJ2-1|TRBD2|TRBV14
CASSRLTSGPINEQFF
TGTGCCAGCAGCCGCTTGACTAGCGGCCCCATTAATGAGCAGTTCTTC
>NA|TRBJ1-1|NA|TRBV5-6
CASSPGGHTEAFF
TGTGCCAGCAGCCCGGGGGGACACACTGAAGCTTTCTTT
>NA|TRBJ2-7|TRBD1|TRBV7-9
CASSLRFSRDRGYEQYF
TGTGCCAGCAGCTTACGCTTTTCCCGGGACAGGGGCTACGAGCAGTACTTC
>NA|TRBJ1-2|NA|TRBV30
CAWSGGPYGYTF
TGTGCCTGGAGTGGGGGCCCCTATGGCTACACCTTC
>NA|TRBJ2-1|NA|TRBV14
CASSQDHYEQFF
TGTGCCAGCAGCCAAGACCATTATGAGCAGTTCTTC
>NA|TRBJ2-1|TRBD2|TRBV19
CASSNRTSGRAREQFF
TGTGCCAGTAGTAATCGGACTAGCGGGAGGGCCCGTGAGCAGTTCTTC
>few|TRBJ2-7|TRBD1|TRBV5-5
CASSLARGRGEQYF
TGTGCCAGCAGCTTGGCCAGGGGGCGGGGCGAGCAGTACTTC
>NA|TRBJ2-3|TRBD2|TRBV18
CASSPVPGLAGTSTDTQYF
TGTGCCAGCTCACCGGTCCCGGGACTAGCGGGGACAAGCACAGATACGCAGTATTTT
>NA|TRBJ1-1|NA|TRBV9
CASSPQTDIGTEAFF
TGTGCCAGCAGCCCACAGACAGATATTGGCACTGAAGCTTTCTTT
>once|TRBJ2-1|NA|TRBV6-5
CASGRWAHNEQFF
TGTGCCAGCGGCCGGTGGGCCCACAATGAGCAGTTCTTC
>NA|TRBJ2-7|NA|TRBV27
CASSLVGGPTYEQYF
TGTGCCAGCAGTTTAGTGGGGGGACCGACCTACGAGCAGTACTTC
>NA|TRBJ2-7|TRBD1|TRBV7-2
CASSLGTASSYEQYF
TGTGCCAGCAGCCTCGGGACAGCCAGCTCCTACGAGCAGTACTTC
>few|TRBJ2-1|NA|TRBV4-1
CASSQVGSSYNEQFF
TGCGCCAGCAGCCAAGTAGGGAGCTCCTACAATGAGCAGTTCTTC
>NA|TRBJ1-2|TRBD1|TRBV6-5
CASSPSDRGGGYTF
TGTGCCAGCAGTCCCTCGGACAGGGGAGGGGGCTACACCTTC
>NA|TRBJ1-1|NA|TRBV7-3
CASSLRGPPTNTEAFF
TGTGCCAGCAGCTTAAGGGGCCCACCCACGAACACTGAAGCTTTCTTT
>NA|TRBJ2-1|TRBD2|TRBV7-3
CASSSPRGGSNEQFF
TGTGCCAGCAGCTCACCCCGGGGGGGGTCTAATGAGCAGTTCTTC